This TCR beta chain originates from a study of blood T cell repertoires in COVID-19. Study overall: The United States, Italy and Spain supplied acute and convalescent COVID-19 samples.

The table came from immunoSEQ multiplex PCR; TCRdb's copy has only in-frame clones and leaves some out. The sample lists some 85,000 clones, roughly 74% occurring once. The material sequenced was peripheral blood. The TCR originated in a man in his 70s with COVID-19, enrolled during active disease.

CDR3 loop: CASSLRAHSGNTIYF. CDR3 sequence (DNA): TGTGCCAGCAGCTTAAGGGCGCACAGTGGAAACACCATATATTTT. The chain joins TRBV7-3 to TRBJ1-3; D gene unclear. The CDR3 runs 15 residues. Germline V CDR1 and CDR2: SGHTA, FQGTGA. The V end was cut by 1 base, the J end by 3 bases, with 10 bases between. The full variable domain, in which reference TRBV7-3 and TRBJ1-3 provide the parts outside the CDR3, is GAGVSQTPSNKVTEKGKYVELRCDPISGHTALYWYRQSLGQGPEFLIYFQGTGAADDSGLPNDRFFAVRPEGSVSTLKIQRTERGDSAVYLCASSLRAHSGNTIYFGEGSWLTVV.